The subject of this entry is one T cell receptor beta chain. Trimming took 4 bases from V and 6 from J, leaving 10 bases between them. This CDR3 has 12 amino acids. Germline values: CDR1 SEHNR, CDR2 FQNEAQ (reference sequence). This sample was taken from a study of CD8 T cells in ankylosing spondylitis. Using its own MiXCR run on the 5' RACE reads, TCRdb lists one record per CDR3 protein. The sample has about 130,000 distinct CDR3 sequences, around 15% seen once. The sequence was collected from a female donor with ankylosing spondylitis or in good health (not recorded which). Sequenced sample: blood, either unsorted or a sorted T cell fraction (not recorded which). The chain carries TRBV7-9 and TRBJ2-7; no clear D gene. CDR3 DNA: TGTGCCAGCAGCTCGGAGTTATTCGAGCAGTACTTC. Amino acid sequence: CASSSELFEQYF.